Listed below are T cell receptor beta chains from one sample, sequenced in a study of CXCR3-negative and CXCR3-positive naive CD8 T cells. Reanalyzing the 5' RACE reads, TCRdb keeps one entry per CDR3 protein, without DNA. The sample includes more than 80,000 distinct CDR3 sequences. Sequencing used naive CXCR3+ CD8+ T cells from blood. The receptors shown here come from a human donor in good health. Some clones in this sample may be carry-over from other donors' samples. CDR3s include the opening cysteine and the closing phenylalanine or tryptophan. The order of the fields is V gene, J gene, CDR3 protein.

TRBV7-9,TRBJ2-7,CASSLVGLSSYEQYF
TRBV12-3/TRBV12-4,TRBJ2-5,CASSWGAETQYF
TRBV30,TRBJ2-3,CAWSSGLGTDTQYF
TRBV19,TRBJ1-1,CASSRQGGGTEAFF
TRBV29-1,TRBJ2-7,CSVEGANSYEQYF
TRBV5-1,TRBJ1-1,CASSLAVDGNTEAFF
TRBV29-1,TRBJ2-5,CSVEVLGRGKETQYF
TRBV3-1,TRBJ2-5,CASSQVTGSHQETQYF
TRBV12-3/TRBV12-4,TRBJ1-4,CASSPTGSNEKLFF
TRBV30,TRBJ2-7,CAWMGSAGEQYF
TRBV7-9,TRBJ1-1,CASSFRENTEAFF
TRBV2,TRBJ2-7,CASSDRLAPLAGVDEQYF
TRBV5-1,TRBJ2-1,CASSSGRDEGANNEQFF
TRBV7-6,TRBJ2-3,CASSLERFDTQYF
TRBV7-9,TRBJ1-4,CASSLSGEKLFF
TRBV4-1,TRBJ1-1,CASSQEGRLNTEAFF
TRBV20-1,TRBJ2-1,CSARKKPGGNNEQFF
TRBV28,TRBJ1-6,CASSFRTGLSPLHF
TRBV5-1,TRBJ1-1,CASGPGGSTEAFF
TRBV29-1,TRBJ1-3,CSVVSSGNTIYF
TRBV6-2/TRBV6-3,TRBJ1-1,CAGSYGVLNTEAFF
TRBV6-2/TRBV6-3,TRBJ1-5,CASSYDRTTGHSNQPQHF
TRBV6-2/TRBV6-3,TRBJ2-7,CASSYPRGEATIGAYEQYF
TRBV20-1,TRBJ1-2,CSAPGQGYGYTF
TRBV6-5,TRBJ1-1,CASRRWIGDTEAFF
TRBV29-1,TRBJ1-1,CSVESLDTEAFF
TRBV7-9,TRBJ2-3,CASSGAADTQYF
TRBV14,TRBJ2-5,CASSALPGQGQETQYF
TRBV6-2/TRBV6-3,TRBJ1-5,CASSPLGQPQHF
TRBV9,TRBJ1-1,CASSVGGTANTEAFF
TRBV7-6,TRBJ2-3,CASSLFGGTPSTDTQYF